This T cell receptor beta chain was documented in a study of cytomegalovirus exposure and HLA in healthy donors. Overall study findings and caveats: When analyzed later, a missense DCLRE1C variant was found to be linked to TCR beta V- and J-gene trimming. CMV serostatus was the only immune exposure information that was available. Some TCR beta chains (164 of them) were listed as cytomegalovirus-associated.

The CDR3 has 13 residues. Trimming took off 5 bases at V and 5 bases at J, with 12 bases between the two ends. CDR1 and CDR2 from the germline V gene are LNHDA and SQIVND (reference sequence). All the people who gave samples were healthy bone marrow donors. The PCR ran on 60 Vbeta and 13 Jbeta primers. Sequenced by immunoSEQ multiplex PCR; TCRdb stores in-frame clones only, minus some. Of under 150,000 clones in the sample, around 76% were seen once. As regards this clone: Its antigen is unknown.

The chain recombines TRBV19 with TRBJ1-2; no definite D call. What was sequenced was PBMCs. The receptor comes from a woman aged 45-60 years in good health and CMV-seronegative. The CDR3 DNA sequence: TGTGCCAGTAGTCCCCGGGTCGAATATGGCTACACCTTC. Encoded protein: CASSPRVEYGYTF.